Given below is one T cell receptor (beta chain) in context. The antigen it recognizes is unknown. The sample holds no much larger clone one base away, and base qualities are not on file. The CDR3 numbers 15 residues from cysteine through phenylalanine. Of the read, only the CDR3 DNA is kept; its 45 bases are in frame from base 1. Trimming costs V 0 bases and J 3 bases, and their ends lie 12 bases apart. The germline V gene (reference sequence) specifies GTSNPN as CDR1 and SVGIG as CDR2. This sample is part of a study of T cell repertoires in cytomegalovirus infection (dated by TCRdb to about 2019). Looking at the study overall: Recently identified HLA-C-restricted CMV epitopes, whose presentation resists viral immunomodulation, were targeted by peptide stimulations together with well-studied HLA-B-restricted epitopes. Donor HLA type was relevant to the analysis, because carriage of CMV infection together with the matching HLA type was indicated by public TCR beta signatures. Points the paper makes about the study in general: The ex vivo response was dominated by HLA-C-restricted CMV-specific TCR beta clonotypes, and the single most frequent clonotype in two of eight donors was supplied by these HLA-C-restricted clonotypes. Cumulative frequency of public TCR beta family members discriminated carriers of CMV infection plus the relevant HLA type in this cohort and an independent 352-donor cohort.

Per the publication, the treatment or condition label means: in vitro stimulation with specific CMV peptide epitopes to enrich CMV-specific T cells. Sequenced using an Illumina HiSeq 1500. Clones were called with MiXCR by TCRdb after fastp trimmed the public reads at Q25, and only in-frame beta chains were retained. Every CDR3 protein is listed once, alongside the most common genes and DNA of its rows. Across this sample there are some 500,000 distinct CDR3 sequences, with 33% seen only once. The biggest ten clones account for roughly 15% of the sample. This clonotype was obtained from a human donor in good health (CMV status not recorded). Some clones in this sample may be carry-over from other donors' samples. The chain uses TRBV30 and TRBJ1-5; TRBD1 is perhaps the D gene, given 6 matching bases. This sample comprised cultured PBMCs, obtained from culture after CMV antigen stimulation. The CDR3 protein is CAWSVGDTANQPQHF. The nucleotide sequence is given as TGTGCCTGGAGTGTCGGGGACACGGCCAATCAGCCCCAGCATTTT.